These 20 T cell receptor beta chains originate from one sample sequenced in a study of CD8+ T cells in alopecia areata. Reverse transcription of extracted RNA yielded cDNA, which provided the sequencing template. Generated by immunoSEQ multiplex PCR, the TCRdb table keeps only in-frame clones and is missing some. Counted here are about 190,000 clones, approximately 60% occurring once; the ten biggest clones make up less than 0.8%. Treatment noted: oral pan-JAK inhibitor, 5-10 mg twice daily. The input for sequencing was CD4+ T cells sorted from blood, taken at week 4, from a patient treated with tofacitinib. These receptors came from a human donor with alopecia areata.

The J gene is TRBJ2-1, the V gene TRBV9; 9 bases are shared with TRBD2. Trimming removed 0 bases from V and 7 bases from J; junction bases left unmatched: 11. The CDR3 spans 17 residues. The germline V gene encodes CDR1 SGDLS and CDR2 YYNGEE. The CDR3 DNA reads TGTGCCAGCAGCGTAGGGGGCGGCGGGAGGGCCTCTAATGAGCAGTTCTTC. Translated, it gives CASSVGGGGRASNEQFF.

The chain has TRBV5-1 and TRBJ2-7; TRBD1 aligns across 7 bases. The germline V gene encodes CDR1 SGHRS and CDR2 YFSETQ. The CDR3 covers 14 residues. V trimming: 0 bases; J trimming: 1 base; junction bases outside the gene matches: 1. The CDR3 loop reads CASSLEGQSYEQYF. The CDR3 DNA is TGCGCCAGCAGCTTGGAGGGACAGTCCTACGAGCAGTACTTC.

The rearrangement uses TRBV19 and TRBJ1-2, with D possibly TRBD1 on 5 matching bases. Germline V CDR1 and CDR2: LNHDA, SQIVND (reference sequence). Trimming cost V 7 bases and J 4 bases, with 19 bases left between them. CDR3 length: 15 residues. The CDR3 sequence is CASTTTLRGLYGYTF. CDR3 bases: TGTGCCAGTACCACGACCTTGAGGGGCCTCTATGGCTACACCTTC.

This clone was found a few times. This rearrangement joins TRBV28 to TRBJ2-3; 9 bases line up with TRBD1. V shed 5 bases and J 6 bases; nucleotides not matched to a gene: 9. The CDR3 runs 15 residues. CDR1 is MDHEN, CDR2 SYDVKM, per germline. The CDR3 nucleotides are TGTGCCAGCAGTCCAAACATAGACAGGGGGGATACGCAGTATTTT. Protein product: CASSPNIDRGDTQYF. Complete variable domain (other parts from reference TRBV28 and TRBJ2-3): DVKVTQSSRYLVKRTGEKVFLECVQDMDHENMFWYRQDPGLGLRLIYFSYDVKMKEKGDIPEGYSVSREKKERFSLILESASTNQTSMYLCASSPNIDRGDTQYFGPGTRLTVL.

This chain joins TRBV4-1 and TRBJ2-1; no clear D. This CDR3 is built from 15 residues. Per the germline V gene, CDR1 is MGHRA and CDR2 is YSYEKL. V lost 3 bases and J lost 10, with 19 bases in between. The CDR3 DNA reads as TGCGCCAGCAGCCAGGACGTCGCCCGGGTTGGGGAGCAGTTCTTC. This codes for CASSQDVARVGEQFF.

The rearrangement uses TRBV9 and TRBJ2-3; unclear D gene. Germline loops: CDR1 SGDLS, CDR2 YYNGEE. The CDR3 covers 14 residues. V was pared by 0 bases and J by 2 bases, with 7 bases between. This CDR3 is CASSVVGYTDTQYF. CDR3 in DNA: TGTGCCAGCAGCGTAGTGGGGTACACAGATACGCAGTATTTT.

The chain couples TRBV23-1 to TRBJ1-4; D call uncertain. TRBV23-1 is given ORF status, its function remaining uncertain. The length of the CDR3 is 18 residues. Deletions cut 3 bases from V and 5 bases from J, with 22 bases between. CDR3 coding DNA: TGCGCCAGCAGTCAGGTCAACAGCCCTAAGTTTTACAATGAAAAACTGTTTTTT. The encoded protein is CASSQVNSPKFYNEKLFF.

The chain joins TRBV2 to TRBJ2-7; 7 bases line up with TRBD2. Germline CDR1 and CDR2: SNHLY and FYNNEI. V lost 3 bases and J lost 4; bases outside the gene matches: 9. CDR3 length: 15 amino acids. CDR3 protein: CASSDGGRINYEQYF. The CDR3 DNA sequence: TGTGCCAGCAGTGACGGCGGGAGAATCAATTACGAGCAGTACTTC.

The J gene is TRBJ2-5, the V gene TRBV2, with TRBD2 as a possible D gene (6 bases). The length of the CDR3 is 15 residues. V shed 4 bases and J shed 5 bases, with 17 bases lying between them. Germline values: CDR1 SNHLY, CDR2 FYNNEI. The CDR3 spells CASSGDSEWAETQYF. Here the CDR3 DNA reads TGTGCCAGCAGTGGGGACTCAGAATGGGCTGAGACCCAGTACTTC.

This chain links TRBV5-1 with TRBJ2-1; D might be TRBD2 (6 bases). In germline, CDR1 is SGHRS, CDR2 YFSETQ. With 7 bases removed from V and 4 bases from J, the gap between germline ends came to 15 bases. The CDR3 has 14 amino acids. The CDR3 spells CASGARGTYNEQFF. The CDR3, as DNA: TGCGCCAGCGGCGCGAGAGGGACTTACAATGAGCAGTTCTTC.

The chain combines TRBV5-1 with TRBJ2-7; D could derive from TRBD1 or TRBD2 (5 bases each). The CDR3 has 15 amino acids. With 4 bases removed from V and 0 bases from J, the gap between germline ends came to 14 bases. Germline values: CDR1 SGHRS, CDR2 YFSETQ. Here the CDR3 DNA reads TGCGCCAGCAGCAAGGGACGGCAGAGCTCCTACGAGCAGTACTTC. The encoded protein is CASSKGRQSSYEQYF.

The chain links TRBV7-2 to TRBJ1-2; D is undetermined. V was clipped by 1 base and J by 8 bases, with 14 bases between them. The CDR3 covers 14 residues. Per germline, CDR1 SGHTA and CDR2 FQGNSA. In DNA form, the CDR3 reads TGTGCCAGCAGCTTAGTCACGCTAACCGAGGGCTACACCTTC. Translating gives CASSLVTLTEGYTF.

The CDR3 region is CASSLGGVEETQYF. The DNA of the CDR3 is TGTGCCAGCAGCTTAGGAGGCGTCGAAGAGACCCAGTACTTC. The J gene is TRBJ2-5, the V gene TRBV11-2, with unresolved D. Germline V gives CDR1 SGHAT, CDR2 FQNNGV. V was pared by 1 base and J by 3 bases, with 9 bases between. This CDR3 region has 14 residues.

This clone was detected only a few times. The chain carries TRBV30 and TRBJ2-5; TRBD1 might be the D (6 bases). This CDR3 region has 15 residues. V lost 0 bases to trimming and J lost 1 base, with 12 bases between them. Germline-derived CDR1 and CDR2 are GTSNPN and SVGIG (reference sequence). CDR3 residues: CAWSVPTGSQETQYF. DNA for the CDR3: TGTGCCTGGAGTGTACCGACAGGAAGCCAAGAGACCCAGTACTTC.

The chain joins TRBV5-1 to TRBJ2-3; 9 nucleotides line up with TRBD2. Looked up from germline, CDR1 is SGHRS and CDR2 is YFSETQ. The CDR3 sequence is 16 residues long. The ends lost 0 bases at V and 0 bases at J; junction bases unmatched: 2. As DNA, the CDR3 is TGCGCCAGCAGCTTGGATAGCGGGAGAAGCACAGATACGCAGTATTTT. Residues: CASSLDSGRSTDTQYF.

The sample holds a few counts of this clone. The chain links TRBV6-5 to TRBJ2-2, with D uncertain. The CDR3 spans 15 residues. The V end was cut by 7 bases, the J end by 0 bases, with 12 bases between. Germline CDR1 MNHEY, CDR2 SVGAGI. CDR3 sequence reads: CASNVGRPNTGELFF. The CDR3 DNA sequence: TGTGCCAGCAACGTAGGGCGTCCGAACACCGGGGAGCTGTTTTTT.

The chain is built from TRBV5-4 and TRBJ1-5, with D unresolved. Trimming left V 5 bases short and J 7 bases short, with 10 bases between. CDR3 length: 12 amino acids. CDR1 is SGHNT and CDR2 is YYREEE in the germline V gene (reference sequence). CDR3 DNA: TGTGCCAGCAGTTTGAATGGACAGCCCCAGCATTTT. It codes for CASSLNGQPQHF. The full variable domain, rest sourced from reference TRBV5-4 and TRBJ1-5, is ETGVTQSPTHLIKTRGQQVTLRCSSQSGHNTVSWYQQALGQGPQFIFQYYREEENGRGNFPPRFSGLQFPNYSSELNVNALELDDSALYLCASSLNGQPQHFGDGTRLSIL.

The genes are TRBV6-6 and TRBJ2-5; 7 positions agree with TRBD2. V lost 6 bases and J lost 4; bases outside the gene matches: 5. This CDR3 is built from 13 residues. Germline loops: CDR1 MNHNY, CDR2 SVGAGI (reference sequence). CDR3 in amino acids: CASRLPGGETQYF. The CDR3 nucleotides are TGTGCCAGCAGACTACCGGGGGGAGAGACCCAGTACTTC.

This chain connects TRBV19 to TRBJ1-2, with D maybe TRBD1 (5 bases). Germline V gene data show CDR1 as LNHDA and CDR2 as SQIVND (reference sequence). The CDR3 spans 13 residues. V gave up 6 bases and J gave up 2 bases, with 10 bases separating them. In DNA, the CDR3 is TGTGCCAGTAGGCGTCGGGGCAACTATGGCTACACCTTC. It yields the protein CASRRRGNYGYTF.

In this sample, this clone turned up a few times. This sequence joins TRBV11-3 and TRBJ2-1, with unresolved D. The CDR3 covers 15 residues. Germline V gene data show CDR1 as SGHNT and CDR2 as YENEEA. V gave up 4 bases and J gave up 0 bases, with 10 bases separating them. The CDR3 here is CASSSYGFSYNEQFF. CDR3 in DNA: TGTGCCAGCAGCTCCTACGGGTTCTCCTACAATGAGCAGTTCTTC.